These T cell receptor beta chains were read from a single sample in a study of T cell changes during pregnancy in multiple sclerosis. Sequencing used immunoSEQ multiplex PCR; TCRdb keeps in-frame clones, though not all of them. This sample has under 80,000 clones; about 89% occur once, and the top ten carry around 0.45%. The source was CD4+ T cells from peripheral blood mononuclear cells, collected in the second trimester of pregnancy. The receptor set was obtained from a female donor with multiple sclerosis, enrolled in a pregnancy study. Both conserved end residues are part of each CDR3. D genes are given only for firm matches. Expanded clones get a size class; other rows say once, few or many, or leave the size out.

d_call: .; v_call: TRBV11-2; j_call: TRBJ1-6; clone_size: .; cdr3_aa: CASSLELAYNSPLHF; cdr3_nt: TGTGCCAGCAGCTTAGAGTTAGCCTATAATTCACCCCTCCACTTT
d_call: TRBD1; v_call: TRBV4-1; j_call: TRBJ2-3; clone_size: .; cdr3_aa: CASSADRGDDTQYF; cdr3_nt: TGCGCCAGCAGCGCCGACAGGGGGGATGATACGCAGTATTTT
d_call: TRBD2; v_call: TRBV4-2; j_call: TRBJ2-2; clone_size: .; cdr3_aa: CASSQDLGGLAGVTGELFF; cdr3_nt: TGTGCCAGCAGCCAAGATCTAGGCGGACTAGCGGGGGTGACCGGGGAGCTGTTTTTT
d_call: .; v_call: TRBV2; j_call: TRBJ2-5; clone_size: .; cdr3_aa: CASSEKGGRQETQYF; cdr3_nt: TGTGCCAGCAGTGAAAAGGGGGGGAGACAAGAGACCCAGTACTTC
d_call: .; v_call: TRBV5-1; j_call: TRBJ1-5; clone_size: .; cdr3_aa: CASSLVGLEPQHF; cdr3_nt: TGCGCCAGCAGCTTGGTGGGACTTGAGCCCCAGCATTTT
d_call: TRBD1; v_call: TRBV18; j_call: TRBJ2-2; clone_size: .; cdr3_aa: CASSPATGVAGELFF; cdr3_nt: TGTGCCAGCTCACCCGCGACAGGGGTGGCCGGGGAGCTGTTTTTT
d_call: .; v_call: TRBV5-1; j_call: TRBJ1-4; clone_size: once; cdr3_aa: CASSYGTGTGEKLFF; cdr3_nt: TGCGCCAGCAGCTATGGAACAGGGACGGGTGAAAAACTGTTTTTT
d_call: TRBD1; v_call: TRBV7-3; j_call: TRBJ1-1; clone_size: .; cdr3_aa: CASSPGTGTTAFF; cdr3_nt: TGTGCCAGCAGCCCAGGGACAGGGACGACCGCTTTCTTT
d_call: .; v_call: TRBV7-8; j_call: TRBJ2-7; clone_size: .; cdr3_aa: CASSLAFLEQYF; cdr3_nt: TGTGCCAGCAGCTTAGCCTTTCTCGAGCAGTACTTC
d_call: TRBD1; v_call: TRBV4-1; j_call: TRBJ1-2; clone_size: few; cdr3_aa: CASSQDRDRGAAF; cdr3_nt: TGCGCCAGCAGCCAAGATCGGGACAGAGGCGCGGCGTTC
d_call: .; v_call: TRBV11-3; j_call: TRBJ2-3; clone_size: .; cdr3_aa: CASSLQGSTDTQYF; cdr3_nt: TGTGCCAGCAGCCTACAGGGATCCACAGATACGCAGTATTTT
d_call: TRBD1; v_call: TRBV2; j_call: TRBJ2-2; clone_size: .; cdr3_aa: CASSDAGQGRTGELFF; cdr3_nt: TGTGCCAGCAGTGACGCAGGACAGGGACGCACCGGGGAGCTGTTTTTT
d_call: TRBD2; v_call: TRBV4-1; j_call: TRBJ2-5; clone_size: .; cdr3_aa: CASSPLAGGDEAQYF; cdr3_nt: TGCGCCAGCAGCCCCCTAGCGGGGGGCGATGAAGCCCAGTACTTC
d_call: TRBD1; v_call: TRBV6-1; j_call: TRBJ1-4; clone_size: .; cdr3_aa: CASSSGTGTEKLFF; cdr3_nt: TGTGCCAGCAGTTCCGGGACAGGGACTGAAAAACTGTTTTTT
d_call: TRBD2; v_call: TRBV9; j_call: TRBJ2-3; clone_size: .; cdr3_aa: CASSVGGRAPDTQYF; cdr3_nt: TGTGCCAGCAGCGTAGGCGGGAGGGCCCCAGATACGCAGTATTTT
d_call: TRBD1; v_call: TRBV6-1; j_call: TRBJ1-5; clone_size: .; cdr3_aa: CASSWTGGVDQPQHF; cdr3_nt: TGTGCCAGCAGTTGGACAGGGGGCGTAGATCAGCCCCAGCATTTT
d_call: .; v_call: TRBV9; j_call: TRBJ2-7; clone_size: .; cdr3_aa: CASSVLGGSTYEQYF; cdr3_nt: TGTGCCAGCAGCGTTCTTGGGGGCTCCACCTACGAGCAGTACTTC
d_call: .; v_call: TRBV18; j_call: TRBJ2-2; clone_size: once; cdr3_aa: CASSTILDTGELFF; cdr3_nt: TGTGCCAGCTCTACTATTCTGGACACCGGGGAGCTGTTTTTT
d_call: TRBD2; v_call: TRBV5-4; j_call: TRBJ2-1; clone_size: .; cdr3_aa: CASSQPTSGRGGEQFF; cdr3_nt: TGTGCCAGCAGCCAGCCGACTAGCGGGAGAGGGGGTGAGCAGTTCTTC
d_call: TRBD2; v_call: TRBV2; j_call: TRBJ2-1; clone_size: .; cdr3_aa: CASSSPASSGLAGGPIEQFF; cdr3_nt: TGTGCCAGCAGTTCCCCCGCCTCATCTGGACTAGCGGGAGGGCCGATTGAGCAGTTCTTC
d_call: .; v_call: TRBV7-2; j_call: TRBJ2-5; clone_size: .; cdr3_aa: CASSPGQTQYF; cdr3_nt: TGTGCCAGCAGCCCAGGGCAGACCCAGTACTTC
d_call: .; v_call: TRBV10-3; j_call: TRBJ2-5; clone_size: .; cdr3_aa: CAISGGPGQETQYF; cdr3_nt: TGTGCCATCAGTGGTGGCCCAGGGCAAGAGACCCAGTACTTC
d_call: TRBD2; v_call: TRBV4-1; j_call: TRBJ2-5; clone_size: .; cdr3_aa: CASSLLTSGRETQYF; cdr3_nt: TGCGCCAGCAGCCTGCTGACTAGCGGAAGAGAGACCCAGTACTTC
d_call: .; v_call: TRBV27; j_call: TRBJ1-1; clone_size: .; cdr3_aa: CASSFNTMNTEAFF; cdr3_nt: TGTGCCAGCAGTTTTAATACAATGAACACTGAAGCTTTCTTT
d_call: .; v_call: TRBV28; j_call: TRBJ2-3; clone_size: .; cdr3_aa: CASSFFLGTDTQYF; cdr3_nt: TGTGCCAGCAGTTTTTTCTTAGGCACAGATACGCAGTATTTT
d_call: TRBD2; v_call: TRBV7-9; j_call: TRBJ2-3; clone_size: few; cdr3_aa: CASSLPGLASTDTQYF; cdr3_nt: TGTGCCAGCAGCCTCCCGGGACTAGCGAGCACAGATACGCAGTATTTT
d_call: .; v_call: TRBV15; j_call: TRBJ2-7; clone_size: .; cdr3_aa: CATSRDLGAEQYF; cdr3_nt: TGTGCCACTAGCAGAGATTTGGGGGCCGAGCAGTACTTC
d_call: TRBD1; v_call: TRBV9; j_call: TRBJ1-4; clone_size: .; cdr3_aa: CASSVGGQGREKLFF; cdr3_nt: TGTGCCAGCAGCGTAGGAGGACAGGGCCGGGAAAAACTGTTTTTT
d_call: TRBD1; v_call: TRBV5-6; j_call: TRBJ2-2; clone_size: .; cdr3_aa: CASSLGQVITGELFF; cdr3_nt: TGTGCCAGCAGCCTCGGACAGGTCATCACCGGGGAGCTGTTTTTT
d_call: .; v_call: TRBV19; j_call: TRBJ1-5; clone_size: .; cdr3_aa: CASSTGDGYSNQPQHF; cdr3_nt: TGTGCCAGTAGCACGGGGGACGGGTATAGCAATCAGCCCCAGCATTTT
d_call: TRBD2; v_call: TRBV30; j_call: TRBJ2-1; clone_size: .; cdr3_aa: CAWSSFLNLAGGTNSYNEQFF; cdr3_nt: TGTGCCTGGAGTTCTTTCCTTAATCTAGCGGGAGGGACAAACTCCTACAATGAGCAGTTCTTC
d_call: .; v_call: TRBV5-1; j_call: TRBJ2-6; clone_size: .; cdr3_aa: CASSLEPQLRASGANVLTF; cdr3_nt: TGCGCCAGCAGCTTGGAGCCCCAATTGAGGGCGAGTGGGGCCAACGTCCTGACTTTC
d_call: TRBD1; v_call: TRBV7-9; j_call: TRBJ1-1; clone_size: .; cdr3_aa: CASSPQGSNTEAFF; cdr3_nt: TGTGCCAGCAGCCCACAGGGGTCGAACACTGAAGCTTTCTTT
d_call: .; v_call: TRBV7-9; j_call: TRBJ1-6; clone_size: .; cdr3_aa: CASSLETGRGSPLHF; cdr3_nt: TGTGCCAGCAGCTTAGAGACAGGAAGGGGTTCACCCCTCCACTTT
d_call: .; v_call: TRBV27; j_call: TRBJ1-6; clone_size: once; cdr3_aa: CASSLRGSYNSPLHF; cdr3_nt: TGTGCCAGCAGTTTACGGGGGTCCTATAATTCACCCCTCCACTTT
d_call: .; v_call: TRBV29-1; j_call: TRBJ1-2; clone_size: .; cdr3_aa: CSFDPPGGLGYTF; cdr3_nt: TGCAGCTTTGACCCCCCGGGGGGCTTAGGCTACACCTTC
d_call: TRBD2; v_call: TRBV10-3; j_call: TRBJ2-1; clone_size: .; cdr3_aa: CAISRLAGNEQFF; cdr3_nt: TGTGCCATCAGCAGGCTAGCGGGGAATGAGCAGTTCTTC
d_call: .; v_call: TRBV10-3; j_call: TRBJ1-1; clone_size: once; cdr3_aa: CAIPSPNTEAFF; cdr3_nt: TGTGCCATTCCTTCCCCGAACACTGAAGCTTTCTTT
d_call: .; v_call: TRBV7-9; j_call: TRBJ1-1; clone_size: .; cdr3_aa: CASTQAPGAFF; cdr3_nt: TGTGCCAGCACCCAGGCCCCCGGAGCTTTCTTT
d_call: .; v_call: TRBV2; j_call: TRBJ1-3; clone_size: .; cdr3_aa: CASMEGGTSGNTIYF; cdr3_nt: TGTGCCAGCATGGAAGGGGGAACCTCTGGAAACACCATATATTTT
d_call: TRBD2; v_call: TRBV7-2; j_call: TRBJ2-3; clone_size: .; cdr3_aa: CASSGSGRGTDTQYF; cdr3_nt: TGTGCCAGCAGCGGCAGCGGGAGAGGGACAGATACGCAGTATTTT
d_call: TRBD2; v_call: TRBV6-1; j_call: TRBJ2-7; clone_size: .; cdr3_aa: CASSEQQRGAYEQYF; cdr3_nt: TGTGCCAGCAGTGAACAACAGCGGGGGGCCTACGAGCAGTACTTC
d_call: TRBD1; v_call: TRBV7-2; j_call: TRBJ1-4; clone_size: .; cdr3_aa: CASSLEVRQGNPNEKLFF; cdr3_nt: TGTGCCAGCAGCTTAGAGGTTCGACAGGGGAATCCTAATGAAAAACTGTTTTTT
d_call: .; v_call: TRBV5-5; j_call: TRBJ2-2; clone_size: once; cdr3_aa: CASKQYTGELFF; cdr3_nt: TGTGCCAGTAAACAGTACACCGGGGAGCTGTTTTTT